Below, 26 T cell receptor beta chains from the same sample are listed, as sequenced in a study of early T cells in non-severe SARS-CoV-2 infection. One entry per CDR3 protein, called by TCRdb with MiXCR from the 5' RACE reads. The table records around 62,000 distinct CDR3 sequences, roughly 12% of them present only once. The sample comprised whole blood. The origin of the receptors is an adult who was a healthcare worker with PCR-confirmed SARS-CoV-2 infection or an uninfected control (not recorded which).

This clonotype was recorded at least ten times. V usage is TRBV19 and J usage is TRBJ2-1; a possible D gene is TRBD1 (6 bases). The V end lost 2 bases, the J end lost 8 bases, and 10 bases lay between the germline ends. This CDR3 comprises 13 residues. Germline CDR1 and CDR2: LNHDA and SQIVND (reference sequence). The CDR3 protein is CASSIIPGDEQFF. Written as DNA, the CDR3 is TGTGCCAGTAGTATAATACCAGGGGATGAGCAGTTCTTC.

This clonotype was counted between two and nine times. The V gene is TRBV20-1, the J gene TRBJ1-4; a possible D gene is TRBD1 (5 bases). The CDR3 totals 15 residues. Germline V lookup: CDR1 DFQATT, CDR2 SNEGSKA (reference sequence). V lost 3 bases and J lost 6, with 17 bases in between. The CDR3 sequence is CSASRGGLVDEKLFF. The CDR3 bases are TGCAGTGCTAGTAGGGGAGGGCTCGTGGATGAAAAACTGTTTTTT.

This clonotype has ten or more counts. The chain couples TRBV7-9 to TRBJ2-1; D ambiguous. V lost 0 bases and J 5 bases, leaving 14 bases between the germline ends. CDR1 is SEHNR and CDR2 is FQNEAQ in the germline V gene (reference sequence). The CDR3 length is 16 residues. The CDR3, as DNA: TGTGCCAGCAGCTTAGCGGGCCTTCGGTCGGACAATGAGCAGTTCTTC. This sequence encodes CASSLAGLRSDNEQFF.

This clonotype showed up many times. The chain uses TRBV7-9 and TRBJ1-2; TRBD1 is a possible D gene (6 bases). The V gene lost 4 bases and the J gene lost 6 bases, with 12 bases spanning the gap. The length of the CDR3 is 13 residues. Germline CDR1 SEHNR, CDR2 FQNEAQ (reference sequence). The CDR3 is CASSSNRADGYTF. For the CDR3, the DNA is TGTGCCAGCAGCTCCAACAGGGCCGATGGCTACACCTTC.

This clonotype was observed at least ten times. V is TRBV28 and J is TRBJ2-7; 10 bases align to TRBD1. Germline CDR1 MDHEN, CDR2 SYDVKM. Trimming at V came to 5 bases and at J to 3 bases, leaving 7 bases not matched to a gene. There are 15 residues in the CDR3. The CDR3 DNA is TGTGCCAGCAGTCTTCCGGGGACAGGGGACTACGAGCAGTACTTC. It translates to CASSLPGTGDYEQYF.

This clonotype was found many times. The chain combines TRBV9 with TRBJ1-2; D may be TRBD1 (5 bases). This CDR3 comprises 15 residues. The ends were cut back, 5 bases at V and 4 bases at J, with 18 bases in the middle. Germline V gene sequence: CDR1 SGDLS, CDR2 YYNGEE. The CDR3 spells CASSGGDEKVYGYTF. The CDR3 DNA reads as TGTGCCAGCAGTGGAGGGGACGAGAAAGTCTATGGCTACACCTTC. Filled out from reference TRBV9 and TRBJ1-2, the complete variable domain reads DSGVTQTPKHLITATGQRVTLRCSPRSGDLSVYWYQQSLDQGLQFLIQYYNGEERAKGNILERFSAQQFPDLHSELNLSSLELGDSALYFCASSGGDEKVYGYTFGSGTRLTVV.

The rearrangement joins TRBV9 to TRBJ1-4, with no clear D. CDR1 is SGDLS, CDR2 YYNGEE, per germline. The CDR3 is made up of 15 amino acids. V was pared by 4 bases and J by 5 bases, with 15 bases between. CDR3 sequence reads: CASSRERGRNEKLFF. CDR3 coding DNA: TGTGCCAGCAGCCGCGAACGAGGTAGAAATGAAAAACTGTTTTTT. Based on the CDR3 plus reference TRBV9 and TRBJ1-4, the full variable domain is DSGVTQTPKHLITATGQRVTLRCSPRSGDLSVYWYQQSLDQGLQFLIQYYNGEERAKGNILERFSAQQFPDLHSELNLSSLELGDSALYFCASSRERGRNEKLFFGSGTQLSVL.

This clonotype was observed a few times. The J gene is TRBJ2-7, the V gene TRBV24-1, with a tentative D call TRBD1 (7 bases). Trimming cost V 1 base and J 5 bases, with 11 bases left between them. Germline V gene sequence: CDR1 KGHDR, CDR2 SFDVKD. CDR3 length: 14 residues. This CDR3 reads CATSDFARGDEQYF. The CDR3 coding sequence is TGTGCCACCAGTGATTTTGCCAGGGGGGACGAGCAGTACTTC.

This clonotype was seen at least ten times. The CDR3: CASSPRTGPRNEQFF. As DNA, the CDR3 is TGTGCCAGCAGCCCTCGGACAGGGCCACGCAATGAGCAGTTCTTC. J is TRBJ2-1 and V is TRBV6-2 or TRBV6-3; TRBD1 matches at 8 bases. There are 15 residues in the CDR3. CDR1 is MNHEY, CDR2 SVGEGT, per germline. The J segment lost 6 bases and the V segment lost 6 bases, leaving 10 bases of the junction unmatched.

This clonotype was observed once. The genes are TRBV11-2 and TRBJ2-2, with D unclear. V was shortened by 3 bases and J by 0 bases, with 8 bases between the two germline ends. The CDR3 covers 15 residues. Germline V gives CDR1 SGHAT, CDR2 FQNNGV. In nucleotides, the CDR3 is TGTGCCAGCAGCTTCGGCGGCGCGAACACCGGGGAGCTGTTTTTT. This translates into CASSFGGANTGELFF.

In this sample, this clonotype turned up a few times. The chain joins TRBV3-1 to TRBJ1-6, with 8 bases lining up with TRBD1. V trimming: 2 bases; J trimming: 9 bases; junction bases outside the gene matches: 6. The V gene's germline CDR1 is LGHDT and CDR2 YNNKEL (reference sequence). The CDR3 spans 15 residues. The CDR3 bases are TGTGCCAGCAGCCAAAGGACAGGGCAGAGTTCACCCCTCCACTTT. It encodes CASSQRTGQSSPLHF.

This clonotype was seen a few times. The chain combines TRBV30 with TRBJ1-5; no firm D call. The CDR3 totals 13 residues. Germline V gene lookup returns CDR1 GTSNPN and CDR2 SVGIG (reference sequence). Trimming pared 3 bases from V and 0 bases from J, leaving 6 bases between. The CDR3 bases are TGTGCCTGGAGCCGGGTTAGCAATCAGCCCCAGCATTTT. The encoded protein is CAWSRVSNQPQHF.

The gene calls are TRBV9 and TRBJ2-7, with 12 bases matching TRBD2. CDR1 is SGDLS, CDR2 YYNGEE, per germline. V lost 3 bases to trimming and J lost 4 bases; unmatched junction nucleotides: 2. CDR3 length: 14 amino acids. CDR3 DNA: TGTGCCAGCAGCGCCGGGACTAGCGGGTACGAGCAGTACTTC. This sequence encodes CASSAGTSGYEQYF.

A few counts support this clonotype. The chain has TRBV12-3 or TRBV12-4 and TRBJ2-1; no clear D. This CDR3 is built from 13 residues. V shed 2 bases and J shed 5 bases, with 7 bases lying between them. The CDR3 DNA is TGTGCCAGCAGTTTAAATACCAACAATGAGCAGTTCTTC. Encoded protein: CASSLNTNNEQFF.

This clonotype was seen a handful of times. The rearrangement uses TRBV7-6 and TRBJ2-7, with 11 nucleotides matching TRBD2. The trim removed 5 bases at V and 5 bases at J, leaving 11 bases unmatched. This CDR3 spans 16 amino acids. Germline CDR1 SGHVS, CDR2 FNYEAQ. The CDR3 nucleotides read TGTGCCAGCAGCCCCGGGGCTACTAGCGGGAGAAACGAGCAGTACTTC. Encoded protein: CASSPGATSGRNEQYF.

This rearrangement joins TRBV5-1 to TRBJ2-2, with TRBD2 as a possible D gene (5 bases). This CDR3 contains 18 residues. The V gene's germline CDR1 is SGHRS and CDR2 YFSETQ. Trimming stripped 2 bases from V and 1 base from J, with 18 bases between. The chain's CDR3 is CASSFLPSGSRNTGELFF. The CDR3 DNA reads as TGCGCCAGCAGCTTTTTACCCTCGGGATCGAGGAACACCGGGGAGCTGTTTTTT.

This clonotype was observed many times. The rearrangement links TRBV2 to TRBJ2-1; 9 positions agree with TRBD2. Germline trimming cut 7 bases from V and 2 bases from J; bases unmatched to any gene: 6. This CDR3 is built from 15 residues. Looked up from germline, CDR1 is SNHLY and CDR2 is FYNNEI. In DNA, the CDR3 is TGTGCCAGCAAAACGACTAGCGGTGCCTACAATGAGCAGTTCTTC. It is translated as CASKTTSGAYNEQFF. The full variable domain, its missing parts supplied by reference TRBV2 and TRBJ2-1, is EPEVTQTPSHQVTQMGQEVILRCVPISNHLYFYWYRQILGQKVEFLVSFYNNEISEKSEIFDDQFSVERPDGSNFTLKIRSTKLEDSAMYFCASKTTSGAYNEQFFGPGTRLTVL.

This clonotype was recorded a few times. The rearrangement joins TRBV9 to TRBJ2-5; 8 bases match TRBD2. The CDR3 is 13 residues long. Germline V CDR1 and CDR2: SGDLS, YYNGEE. V shed 2 bases, J shed 5 bases, and the junction held 2 bases outside the gene matches. CDR3 sequence: CASSVGLEETQYF. The CDR3 bases are TGTGCCAGCAGCGTGGGACTAGAGGAGACCCAGTACTTC.

The J gene is TRBJ2-7, the V gene TRBV29-1; D is undetermined. CDR1 is SQVTM and CDR2 is ANQGSEA in the germline V gene. The ends were cut back, 5 bases at V and 0 bases at J, with 5 bases in the middle. The CDR3 runs to 11 residues. CDR3 protein: CSVFYSYEQYF. The CDR3, as DNA: TGCAGCGTTTTTTACTCCTACGAGCAGTACTTC.

This clonotype is labeled as medium-sized (0.01 to 0.1%). The V gene is TRBV20-1, the J gene TRBJ2-1; TRBD2 aligns across 11 bases. The CDR3 runs to 15 residues. V lost 3 bases to trimming and J lost 10 bases; unmatched junction nucleotides: 11. Germline CDR1 reads DFQATT; CDR2 reads SNEGSKA (reference sequence). The DNA of the CDR3 is TGCAGTGCTAGCCCGACTAGCGGGAAAATCGGCGAGCAGTTCTTC. Protein: CSASPTSGKIGEQFF.

The sample holds many counts of this clonotype. The chain links TRBV29-1 to TRBJ1-1; TRBD1 aligns across 7 bases. The V segment lost 4 bases and the J segment 5 bases; nucleotides outside the gene matches: 7. CDR3 length equals 13 residues. CDR1 and CDR2 (germline): SQVTM, ANQGSEA. DNA for the CDR3: TGCAGCGTTGGAGCAGGGGGGCAAACTGAAGCTTTCTTT. This codes for CSVGAGGQTEAFF.

The rearrangement joins TRBV19 to TRBJ2-3, with 12 bases fitting TRBD1. Trimming at V came to 3 bases and at J to 3 bases, leaving 4 bases not matched to a gene. CDR3 length equals 16 residues. Germline V lookup: CDR1 LNHDA, CDR2 SQIVND (reference sequence). In DNA, the CDR3 is TGTGCCAGTAGTATCTTGGGACAGGGGGCAACAGATACGCAGTATTTT. Translated: CASSILGQGATDTQYF. The complete variable domain, with remaining parts taken from reference TRBV19 and TRBJ2-3, reads DGGITQSPKYLFRKEGQNVTLSCEQNLNHDAMYWYRQDPGQGLRLIYYSQIVNDFQKGDIAEGYSVSREKKESFPLTVTSAQKNPTAFYLCASSILGQGATDTQYFGPGTRLTVL.

This chain joins TRBV4-1 and TRBJ2-7, with D uncertain. Germline values: CDR1 MGHRA, CDR2 YSYEKL. Trimming removed 3 bases at V and 1 base at J, with 13 bases between. CDR3 size: 15 residues. The CDR3: CASSQGHGPSYEQYF. CDR3 nucleotides: TGCGCCAGCAGCCAGGGCCATGGTCCTTCCTACGAGCAGTACTTC.

This clonotype was seen only once. At one end, the junction sequence differs from germline, possibly due to a read error. This chain links TRBV7-9 with TRBJ2-3; the match to TRBD2 covers 14 bases. The CDR3 contains 16 residues. CDR1 is SEHNR, CDR2 FQNEAQ, per germline (reference sequence). For the CDR3, the DNA is TGTACCAGCAGCTTCTTGGGACTAGCGGGAGAGGATACGCAGTATTTT. It is translated as CTSSFLGLAGEDTQYF.

Ten or more counts support this clonotype. The rearrangement uses TRBV30 and TRBJ2-3; D might be TRBD1 (5 bases). This CDR3 has 14 residues. CDR1 is GTSNPN, CDR2 SVGIG, per germline (reference sequence). V was shortened by 2 bases and J by 5 bases, with 14 bases between the two germline ends. The CDR3 region is CAWSKKAGKDTQYF. The CDR3 DNA follows: TGTGCCTGGAGTAAAAAAGCAGGGAAAGATACGCAGTATTTT.

This clonotype was detected many times. The chain recombines TRBV24-1 with TRBJ2-1; 8 nucleotides align to TRBD2. Germline values: CDR1 KGHDR, CDR2 SFDVKD. The CDR3 extends over 16 amino acids. Trimming took 1 base from V and 3 from J; bases not matched to a gene: 4. DNA for the CDR3: TGTGCCACCAGTGATTTAGAAGCGGGGGACTACAATGAGCAGTTCTTC. Translating gives CATSDLEAGDYNEQFF.